One sample yielded the 9 T cell receptor beta chains listed below, sequenced in a study of blood T cell repertoires in COVID-19. This table comes from immunoSEQ multiplex PCR, and its TCRdb copy is limited to in-frame clones, with some not included. The sample yields 25,000 to 35,000 clones, around 85% seen once. Sequences were obtained from peripheral blood. Every receptor here comes from a man of 80 years or more with active COVID-19.

The chain recombines TRBV7-2 with TRBJ2-7; D unresolved. Between the trimmed V and J ends, which lost 4 bases and 2 bases, there was a span of 15 bases. Germline CDR1 and CDR2: SGHTA and FQGNSA. The CDR3 is made up of 15 amino acids. CDR3 region: CASSSDQTETYEQYF. DNA for the CDR3: TGTGCCAGCAGCTCCGACCAGACTGAAACCTACGAGCAGTACTTC.

V and J are TRBV7-9 and TRBJ2-1; 11 nucleotides match TRBD2. CDR1 and CDR2 from the germline V gene are SEHNR and FQNEAQ (reference sequence). The J segment lost 8 bases and the V segment lost 1 base, leaving 10 bases of the junction unmatched. CDR3 length: 17 amino acids. The CDR3 protein is CASSLVASGGFGHEQFF. In DNA form, the CDR3 reads TGTGCCAGCAGCTTAGTGGCTAGCGGGGGGTTTGGCCATGAGCAGTTCTTC.

This chain joins TRBV4-1 and TRBJ1-2, with D possibly TRBD1 on 6 matching bases. Trimming stripped 0 bases from V and 4 bases from J, with 9 bases between. Germline assignment: CDR1 MGHRA and CDR2 YSYEKL. The CDR3 consists of 14 residues. In DNA, the CDR3 is TGCGCCAGCAGCCAAGATCCCAGGGGCTATGGCTACACCTTC. Translation gives CASSQDPRGYGYTF.

The CDR3 sequence: CASNERTALYQPQHF. As DNA, the CDR3 is TGTGCCAGCAATGAAAGGACAGCCCTTTATCAGCCCCAGCATTTT. The rearrangement uses TRBV28 and TRBJ1-5, with D possibly TRBD1 on 6 matching bases. Germline values: CDR1 MDHEN, CDR2 SYDVKM. V lost 7 bases and J lost 5, with 18 bases in between. CDR3 length: 15 amino acids.

The gene calls are TRBV6-6 and TRBJ1-1, with D maybe TRBD1 (6 bases). Germline values: CDR1 MNHNY, CDR2 SVGAGI (reference sequence). This CDR3 has 17 amino acids. With 8 bases removed from V and 6 bases from J, the gap between germline ends came to 28 bases. CDR3 region: CASGRSRGIISPPEAFF. CDR3 coding DNA: TGTGCCAGCGGCCGATCGAGGGGGATTATCTCCCCCCCTGAAGCTTTCTTT.

The rearrangement links TRBV3-1 (or the pseudogene TRBV3-2) to TRBJ2-7, with D perhaps TRBD1 (6 bases). Germline loops: CDR1 LGHDT, CDR2 YNNKEL (reference sequence). This CDR3 is built from 16 residues. V lost 1 base and J lost 4, with 17 bases in between. The CDR3 protein is CASSQVIGTGPYEQYF. The CDR3 bases are TGTGCCAGCAGCCAAGTGATTGGCACAGGGCCTTACGAGCAGTACTTC.

The rearrangement links TRBV7-3 to TRBJ2-1; tentatively, D is TRBD2 (5 bases). The CDR3 length is 14 residues. The ends were cut back, 5 bases at V and 6 bases at J, with 14 bases in the middle. From germline, CDR1 is SGHTA and CDR2 FQGTGA. CDR3 protein: CASSPTSLGNEQFF. The DNA of the CDR3 is TGTGCCAGCAGCCCCACTAGTTTAGGCAATGAGCAGTTCTTC.

This chain uses TRBV4-2 with TRBJ1-1; D might be TRBD1 (6 bases). In germline, CDR1 is LGHNA, CDR2 YNFKEQ. This CDR3 is 15 amino acids long. V was cut by 4 bases and J by 8 bases, with 20 bases left in between. CDR3 bases: TGTGCCAGCAGCCCCGGATCACAGGGCAAAGGAGAAGCTTTCTTT. As protein: CASSPGSQGKGEAFF.

This chain connects TRBV12-3 or TRBV12-4 to TRBJ1-5, with D maybe TRBD1 (5 bases). The CDR3 is 12 amino acids. V lost 4 bases and J lost 7, with 8 bases in between. The CDR3 is CASSSGKQPQHF. DNA for the CDR3: TGTGCCAGCAGTTCAGGGAAACAGCCCCAGCATTTT.